This entry features one T cell receptor beta chain sequence. Its target is not known. This sample was included in a study of CD8 T cells in ankylosing spondylitis. Study-level results: The authors reported significant enrichment of disease-linked clones in matched ankylosing spondylitis synovial fluid.

TCRdb fed the 5' RACE reads into MiXCR, producing one record per CDR3 protein. This sample has 380,000 or so distinct CDR3 sequences, with approximately 22% found just once. The CDR3 loop spans 15 amino acids. V lost 0 bases to trimming and J lost 5 bases, with 11 bases between them. Germline V lookup: CDR1 LGHDT, CDR2 YNNKEL (reference sequence). This chain uses TRBV3-1 with TRBJ2-1; D ambiguous. Input material: blood, either unsorted or a sorted T cell fraction (not recorded which). The receptor's source is a male donor with ankylosing spondylitis or in good health (not recorded which). The CDR3 sequence is CASSQDLSQDNEQFF. The DNA for the CDR3 is TGTGCCAGCAGCCAAGATTTATCGCAGGACAATGAGCAGTTCTTC.